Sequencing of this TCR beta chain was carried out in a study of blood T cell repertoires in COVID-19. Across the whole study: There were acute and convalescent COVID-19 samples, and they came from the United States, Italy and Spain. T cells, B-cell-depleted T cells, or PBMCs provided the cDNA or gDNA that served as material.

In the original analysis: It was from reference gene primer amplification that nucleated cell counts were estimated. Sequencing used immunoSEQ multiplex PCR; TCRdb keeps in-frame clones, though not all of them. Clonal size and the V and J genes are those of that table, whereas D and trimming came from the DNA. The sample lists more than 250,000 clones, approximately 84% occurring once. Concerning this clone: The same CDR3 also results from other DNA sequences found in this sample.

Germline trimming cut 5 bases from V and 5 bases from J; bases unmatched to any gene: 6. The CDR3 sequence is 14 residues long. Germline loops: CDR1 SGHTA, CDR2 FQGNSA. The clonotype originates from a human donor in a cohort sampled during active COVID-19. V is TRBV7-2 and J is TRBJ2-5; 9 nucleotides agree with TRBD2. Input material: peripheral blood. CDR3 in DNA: TGTGCCAGCAGCCTAAGCGGGGGGAGGGAGACCCAGTACTTC. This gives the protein CASSLSGGRETQYF.